This entry lists 18 T cell receptor beta chains sequenced from one sample in a study of response to subunit inactivated influenza vaccine. TCRdb re-derived calls from the RT-PCR reads in MiXCR, one entry per CDR3 protein. The sample lists more than 200,000 distinct CDR3 sequences, approximately 12% seen once, with 7.8% in the top ten. Here the sequenced sample was non-naive T cells sorted from PBMCs, taken roughly 15 days before vaccination. These receptors came from a man aged 50 or older who received an inactivated influenza vaccine.

Notes on this clonotype: At one end, the junction sequence differs from germline, possibly due to a read error. V is TRBV30 and J is TRBJ1-1, with D possibly matching TRBD1 (6 bases). CDR1 is GTSNPN, CDR2 SVGIG, per germline (reference sequence). This CDR3 has 14 residues. CDR3 DNA: TGTGCCCGAGAGGTACGGGGGCTGAAGACTGAAGCTTTCTTT. Encoded protein: CAREVRGLKTEAFF. The entire variable domain, with the rest obtained from reference TRBV30 and TRBJ1-1, is as follows: SQTIHQWPATLVQPVGSPLSLECTVEGTSNPNLYWYRQAAGRGLQLLFYSVGIGQISSEVPQNLSASRPQDRQFILSSKKLLLSDSGFYLCAREVRGLKTEAFFGQGTRLTVV.

This chain uses TRBV5-1 with TRBJ1-1, with D tentatively TRBD1 (6 bases). Per the germline V gene, CDR1 is SGHRS and CDR2 is YFSETQ. V dropped 4 bases and J dropped 2 bases, with 15 bases sitting between them. The CDR3 consists of 15 residues. CDR3 sequence: CASSNNYGGNTEAFF. The CDR3 DNA reads as TGCGCCAGCAGCAACAATTACGGGGGCAACACTGAAGCTTTCTTT.

The chain joins TRBV30 to TRBJ1-1; tentative D call: TRBD1 (6 bases). CDR3 length: 12 residues. Germline V lookup: CDR1 GTSNPN, CDR2 SVGIG (reference sequence). Trimming pared 4 bases from V and 3 bases from J, leaving 9 bases between. The CDR3 region has the DNA TGTGCCTGGAAGAGGGGGGACACTGAAGCTTTCTTT. Residues: CAWKRGDTEAFF.

In DNA, the CDR3 is TGTGCCAGCAGCACCGGACCCGGTACTGAAGCTTTCTTT. As protein: CASSTGPGTEAFF. The chain combines TRBV7-2 with TRBJ1-1; D gene unclear. This CDR3 is built from 13 residues. V gave up 5 bases and J gave up 5 bases, with 12 bases separating them. Germline-derived CDR1 and CDR2 are SGHTA and FQGNSA. Full variable domain (rest looked up from reference TRBV7-2 and TRBJ1-1): GAGVSQSPSNKVTEKGKDVELRCDPISGHTALYWYRQSLGQGLEFLIYFQGNSAPDKSGLPSDRFSAERTGGSVSTLTIQRTQQEDSAVYLCASSTGPGTEAFFGQGTRLTVV.

The chain recombines TRBV29-1 with TRBJ2-2; no definite D call. The CDR3 extends over 14 amino acids. With 4 bases removed from V and 0 bases from J, the gap between germline ends came to 9 bases. Germline V gene sequence: CDR1 SQVTM, CDR2 ANQGSEA. The CDR3: CSVAIPANTGELFF. In DNA, the CDR3 is TGCAGCGTTGCGATCCCAGCGAACACCGGGGAGCTGTTTTTT.

The V call is TRBV4-2, the J call TRBJ2-1; D gene ambiguous. Trimming left V 1 base short and J 1 base short, with 11 bases between. The length of the CDR3 is 16 residues. Germline values: CDR1 LGHNA, CDR2 YNFKEQ. The CDR3 DNA sequence: TGTGCCAGCAGCCAAGGGCCGCCGACGTCCTACAATGAGCAGTTCTTC. This sequence encodes CASSQGPPTSYNEQFF.

CDR3 residues: CSAPKGRGGWNIQYF. As DNA, the CDR3 is TGCAGTGCCCCCAAGGGCCGGGGGGGATGGAACATTCAGTACTTC. V and J are TRBV20-1 and TRBJ2-4; 8 nucleotides match TRBD2. After removal of 6 bases from V and 7 bases from J, the junction contained 14 bases not matched to a gene. Per germline, CDR1 DFQATT and CDR2 SNEGSKA (reference sequence). CDR3 length: 15 amino acids.

This clonotype was picked up many times. The chain joins TRBV4-1 to TRBJ1-5, with D possibly being TRBD1 (6 bases). The CDR3 spans 15 residues. V was clipped by 3 bases and J by 5 bases, with 14 bases between them. The germline V gene has CDR1 MGHRA and CDR2 YSYEKL. CDR3 region: CASSHYREMDQPQHF. Here the CDR3 DNA reads TGCGCCAGCAGCCACTACAGGGAAATGGATCAGCCCCAGCATTTT.

There are many counts of this clonotype. The chain has TRBV6-1 and TRBJ2-3, with D tentatively TRBD2 (6 bases). The CDR3 totals 14 residues. Per the germline V gene, CDR1 is MNHNS and CDR2 is SASEGT. The V end lost 6 bases, the J end lost 5 bases, and 15 bases lay between the germline ends. CDR3 in amino acids: CASRALAIRDTQYF. The CDR3 nucleotides read TGTGCCAGCAGAGCGCTAGCGATCAGAGATACGCAGTATTTT.

This clonotype is deemed medium-sized. V and J are TRBV28 and TRBJ2-7; possibly TRBD1 or TRBD2 for D (6 bases each). CDR3 size: 15 residues. CDR1 and CDR2 (germline): MDHEN, SYDVKM. The V gene lost 3 bases and the J gene lost 7 bases, with 19 bases spanning the gap. CDR3 region: CASSFRLGGPREQYF. The CDR3 coding sequence is TGTGCCAGCAGTTTTAGGTTGGGGGGCCCGAGGGAGCAGTACTTC.

This clonotype was recorded at least ten times. The chain links TRBV7-2 to TRBJ2-1, with 10 bases fitting TRBD1. Germline trimming cut 1 base from V and 9 bases from J; bases unmatched to any gene: 3. CDR3 size: 14 residues. The V gene's germline CDR1 is SGHTA and CDR2 FQGNSA. The CDR3 protein is CASSLGQGAGEQFF. CDR3 DNA sequence: TGTGCCAGCAGCTTAGGACAGGGGGCTGGTGAGCAGTTCTTC.

This clonotype was seen a few times. The chain links TRBV14 to TRBJ2-7, with TRBD1 identical over 7 bases. V shed 4 bases, J shed 0 bases, and the junction held 18 bases outside the gene matches. The CDR3 extends over 19 amino acids. Per germline, CDR1 SGHDN and CDR2 FVKESK. CDR3 coding DNA: TGTGCCAGCAGCCCCCGGGACAGACAATACGGGTACAGCTCCTACGAGCAGTACTTC. It translates to CASSPRDRQYGYSSYEQYF.

This clonotype was detected ten times or more. The chain uses TRBV28 and TRBJ2-1; D may be TRBD2 (6 bases). Germline values: CDR1 MDHEN, CDR2 SYDVKM. The germline V and J ends were trimmed by 7 bases and 3 bases, with 22 bases remaining between them. The CDR3 runs to 17 residues. This chain's CDR3 is CASTALSIWGVYNEQFF. CDR3 coding DNA: TGTGCCAGCACCGCCCTCAGTATTTGGGGGGTCTACAATGAGCAGTTCTTC.

This clonotype was observed a handful of times. The rearrangement uses TRBV2 and TRBJ1-5; D gene uncertain. The V gene lost 3 bases and the J gene lost 5 bases, with 14 bases spanning the gap. Germline V lookup: CDR1 SNHLY, CDR2 FYNNEI. This CDR3 spans 15 amino acids. This chain's CDR3 is CASSEERPPYQPQHF. The CDR3 coding sequence is TGTGCCAGCAGTGAGGAGAGGCCGCCCTATCAGCCCCAGCATTTT.

This clonotype showed up many times. The genes are TRBV5-1 and TRBJ1-2, with D maybe TRBD1 (6 bases). The V gene's germline CDR1 is SGHRS and CDR2 YFSETQ. Trimming took off 3 bases at V and 6 bases at J, with 12 bases between the two ends. The CDR3 is made up of 13 amino acids. For the CDR3, the DNA is TGCGCCAGCAGCTACCACAGGGAAGATGGCTACACCTTC. Translated: CASSYHREDGYTF. Looking up the rest from reference TRBV5-1 and TRBJ1-2 gives the full variable domain: KAGVTQTPRYLIKTRGQQVTLSCSPISGHRSVSWYQQTPGQGLQFLFEYFSETQRNKGNFPGRFSGRQFSNSRSEMNVSTLELGDSALYLCASSYHREDGYTFGSGTRLTVV.

This clonotype was counted at least ten times. The gene calls are TRBV4-2 and TRBJ1-1; D is unresolved. Trimming left V 0 bases short and J 0 bases short, with 11 bases between. CDR3 length equals 16 residues. The germline V gene encodes CDR1 LGHNA and CDR2 YNFKEQ. The CDR3 spells CASSQEWRQLNTEAFF. In DNA form, the CDR3 reads TGTGCCAGCAGCCAAGAATGGCGGCAATTGAACACTGAAGCTTTCTTT.

This clonotype was seen more than once but under ten times. V and J are TRBV25-1 and TRBJ1-1; no definite D call. V dropped 3 bases and J dropped 6 bases, with 14 bases sitting between them. The CDR3 runs to 14 residues. CDR1 and CDR2 (germline): MGHDK, SYGVNS. CDR3 protein: CASSDIKPLAEAFF. Written as DNA, the CDR3 is TGTGCCAGCAGTGATATCAAGCCGCTGGCTGAAGCTTTCTTT.

The chain is built from TRBV24-1 and TRBJ2-5; D may be TRBD1 (7 bases). V gave up 9 bases and J gave up 3 bases, with 13 bases separating them. The CDR3 loop spans 13 amino acids. The germline CDR1 and CDR2 sequences are KGHDR and SFDVKD. The CDR3 protein is CATGGTVEETQYF. CDR3 DNA sequence: TGTGCCACCGGAGGGACAGTTGAAGAGACCCAGTACTTC.